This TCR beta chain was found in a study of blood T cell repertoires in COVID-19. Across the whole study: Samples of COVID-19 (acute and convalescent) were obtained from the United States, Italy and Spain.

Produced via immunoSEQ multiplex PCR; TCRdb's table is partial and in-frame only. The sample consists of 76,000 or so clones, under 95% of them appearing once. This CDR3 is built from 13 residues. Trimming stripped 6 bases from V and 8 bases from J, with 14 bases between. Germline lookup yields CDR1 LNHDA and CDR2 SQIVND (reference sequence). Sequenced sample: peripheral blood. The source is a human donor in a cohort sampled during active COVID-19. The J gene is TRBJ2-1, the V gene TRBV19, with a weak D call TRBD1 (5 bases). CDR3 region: CASRPLGPHEQFF. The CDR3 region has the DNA TGTGCCAGTAGGCCCCTGGGGCCCCATGAGCAGTTCTTC.